This T cell receptor beta chain was found in a study of primary melanoma T cells and metastatic recurrence (dated by TCRdb to the early 2020s). Broadly, across the study: The cohort consisted of roughly 200 primary melanomas of stage T2 to T4, each more than 1 mm thick. Histopathological grading of tumor-infiltrating lymphocytes was compared with the T-cell fraction derived from sequencing. Whether T-cell fraction and T-cell repertoire clonality in primary melanoma tumors predicted patient outcome was tested in the study. The T-cell fraction measured by TCR beta sequencing was compared against progression-free survival as the clinical outcome. Beyond this particular receptor, the publication reports: Compared with adding any other histopathological variable to tumor thickness, adding T-cell fraction reportedly produced a bigger improvement in progression-free survival prediction. A T-cell fraction above 20% appeared protective regardless of ulceration status, mitotic rate or nodal disease. Progression-free survival was reportedly predicted by the tumor T-cell fraction independently of thickness, ulceration, mitotic rate and age. The authors presented an effective T-cell-mediated antitumor response in primary melanoma only as a suggestion and not as a demonstrated mechanism.

The patients had surgically resected primary melanoma that was considered potentially curable but at risk of metastatic recurrence. Concerning this clone: Its binding antigen is unknown. The record has no base qualities; no much larger clone is one base away.

Library prep was done by the immunoSEQ multiplex PCR assay. Primary melanoma tumor tissue underwent high-throughput sequencing of the T-cell receptor beta chain. In the source study's methods: TCRB CDR3 sharing between samples and the distribution of insertions and deletions were included in the repertoire analyses. A gradient-boosted model ranked the predictive value of the T-cell fraction against histopathological variables. As stored in TCRdb, this immuneACCESS dataset retains in-frame rearrangements with V and J assigned. A fraction of the clones does not appear; measured against another copy, unresolved V genes explain less than half of the discrepancy, and the remainder lacks a known reason. Clone size and V and J calls were adopted from that table, with D and trimming inferred from the DNA. The sample profile shows approximately 200 clones; approximately 90% of them were found once. The ten largest clones take up under 14% of the sample.

The sequenced material came from melanoma tumor tissue. The sequence derives from a human donor with melanoma.

The encoded CDR3 is CASSFREGTGAYNEQFF. The nucleotides are TGTGCCAGCAGCTTTAGGGAAGGGACAGGGGCCTACAATGAGCAGTTCTTC. The chain joins TRBV11-3 to TRBJ2-1; 10 central nucleotides agree with TRBD1. Trimming accounts for 3 bases at V and 2 bases at J, while the number of junction bases matched to no gene is 7. The CDR1 and CDR2 encoded by the germline V gene are SGHNT and YENEEA. The CDR3 contains 17 residues, cysteine and phenylalanine counted. Only the CDR3 portion is preserved as DNA: 51 bases, with reading frame beginning at the first base.